The next 17 T cell receptor beta chains were all read from a single sample in a study of blood T cell repertoires in COVID-19. Only in-frame clones appear in the TCRdb table, and some are missing; sequencing was by immunoSEQ multiplex PCR. The table includes roughly 88,000 clones, 70% to 90% detected once. The material sequenced was peripheral blood. The receptor set was obtained from a woman aged 80 or over with acute or convalescent COVID-19.

The chain combines TRBV11-2 with TRBJ2-7, with D possibly TRBD2 on 6 matching bases. V was shortened by 4 bases and J by 4 bases, with 17 bases between the two germline ends. The CDR3 is 15 amino acids. Germline assignment: CDR1 SGHAT and CDR2 FQNNGV. This CDR3 reads CASSSWRDEYYEQYF. The CDR3 nucleotides read TGTGCCAGCAGCTCATGGCGGGACGAGTATTACGAGCAGTACTTC.

V usage is TRBV11-2 and J usage is TRBJ1-1; D is possibly TRBD1 (6 bases). The CDR3 is 14 residues long. Germline V lookup: CDR1 SGHAT, CDR2 FQNNGV. V was shortened by 5 bases and J by 2 bases, with 12 bases between the two germline ends. The CDR3 loop is CASSKRTANTEAFF. The CDR3 nucleotides are TGTGCCAGCAGCAAGCGGACAGCTAACACTGAAGCTTTCTTT.

The count of this clone is one. The V gene is TRBV11-3, the J gene TRBJ2-2; D might be TRBD2 (6 bases). With 6 bases removed from V and 6 bases from J, the gap between germline ends came to 8 bases. Germline V gene lookup returns CDR1 SGHNT and CDR2 YENEEA. The CDR3 is 12 amino acids. The CDR3 coding sequence is TGTGCCAGCAGTAGCGGTTCCGGGGAGCTGTTTTTT. The encoded protein is CASSSGSGELFF.

CDR3 protein: CASSLWTSGGHKGSYNEQFF. DNA of the CDR3: TGTGCCAGCAGCTTATGGACTAGCGGGGGACATAAGGGCTCCTACAATGAGCAGTTCTTC. V is TRBV7-8 and J is TRBJ2-1; 13 bases align to TRBD2. V shed 2 bases and J 0 bases; nucleotides not matched to a gene: 10. Germline V gene data show CDR1 as SGHVS and CDR2 as FQNEAQ. CDR3 length: 20 amino acids.

This clone was picked up one time. This rearrangement joins TRBV28 to TRBJ2-7; TRBD1 aligns across 9 bases. Germline values: CDR1 MDHEN, CDR2 SYDVKM. The CDR3 contains 13 residues. The junction had 3 bases not matched to a gene; V was cut back by 6 bases and J by 3 bases. The CDR3 reads CASSTGGGYEQYF. The CDR3 DNA is TGTGCCAGCAGCACAGGGGGCGGCTACGAGCAGTACTTC. The full variable domain, its missing parts supplied by reference TRBV28 and TRBJ2-7, is DVKVTQSSRYLVKRTGEKVFLECVQDMDHENMFWYRQDPGLGLRLIYFSYDVKMKEKGDIPEGYSVSREKKERFSLILESASTNQTSMYLCASSTGGGYEQYFGPGTRLTVT.

V gene TRBV28 combines with J gene TRBJ1-5, with TRBD1 identical over 7 bases. The germline gives CDR1 MDHEN, CDR2 SYDVKM. CDR3 length: 15 amino acids. The J segment lost 0 bases and the V segment lost 5 bases, leaving 4 bases of the junction unmatched. CDR3 nucleotides: TGTGCCAGCAGTGAGGACAGGATTAGCAATCAGCCCCAGCATTTT. Translation gives CASSEDRISNQPQHF.

This clone appeared a single time. The chain combines TRBV3-1 (or the pseudogene TRBV3-2) with TRBJ1-5; maybe TRBD1 (5 bases). This CDR3 has 15 residues. Germline V gives CDR1 LGHDT, CDR2 YNNKEL (reference sequence). V gave up 0 bases and J gave up 6 bases, with 12 bases separating them. CDR3 sequence reads: CASSQEGQGFQPQHF. The CDR3 region has the DNA TGTGCCAGCAGCCAAGAGGGGCAGGGCTTTCAGCCCCAGCATTTT.

The V call is TRBV4-1, the J call TRBJ1-6; D not certain. The V end lost 1 base, the J end lost 7 bases, and 11 bases lay between the germline ends. Germline V gene lookup returns CDR1 MGHRA and CDR2 YSYEKL. This CDR3 spans 15 amino acids. The CDR3 DNA follows: TGCGCCAGCAGCCAAGTGTCAGCGGGGAATTCACCCCTCCACTTT. It yields the protein CASSQVSAGNSPLHF.

The genes are TRBV6-2 or TRBV6-3 and TRBJ1-1, with 9 bases fitting TRBD1. Trimming at V came to 6 bases and at J to 4 bases, leaving 9 bases not matched to a gene. The CDR3 consists of 15 residues. Germline V gene sequence: CDR1 MNHEY, CDR2 SVGEGT. In DNA, the CDR3 is TGTGCCAGCAGCCTCACGCTGACAGGGGGCACTGAAGCTTTCTTT. Encoded protein: CASSLTLTGGTEAFF.

The chain links TRBV5-4 to TRBJ1-2; D is uncertain. The CDR3 is made up of 15 amino acids. Germline V gene data show CDR1 as SGHNT and CDR2 as YYREEE (reference sequence). Between the trimmed V and J ends, which lost 3 bases and 2 bases, there was a span of 14 bases. The CDR3 sequence: CASSSLAVKNYGYTF. In nucleotides, the CDR3 is TGTGCCAGCAGCTCGCTGGCAGTAAAAAACTATGGCTACACCTTC.

This clone was detected only a few times. The missing conserved phenylalanine or tryptophan at the end of this CDR3 makes a read error likely. The limits of the CDR3 on the DNA are not certain, so only TCRdb's listed CDR3 is given. V gene TRBV28 combines with J gene TRBJ2-7; the D segment call TRBD1 is taken from the table without a DNA check. With termini counted, the CDR3 has 11 amino acids. Looked up from germline, CDR1 is MDHEN and CDR2 is SYDVKM. This CDR3 reads CASSQRGKALL.

This chain connects TRBV7-9 to TRBJ1-1, with D unclear. The CDR3 runs to 16 residues. Between the trimmed V and J ends, which lost 5 bases and 1 base, there was a span of 17 bases. Germline loops: CDR1 SEHNR, CDR2 FQNEAQ (reference sequence). CDR3 sequence: CASSLIRREGNTEAFF. CDR3 in DNA: TGTGCCAGCAGCCTAATTCGGAGGGAAGGGAACACTGAAGCTTTCTTT.

V gene TRBV19 combines with J gene TRBJ1-2, with D perhaps matching TRBD1 (5 bases). The CDR3 has 15 residues. V lost 4 bases, J lost 8 bases, and 20 bases lay in between. The germline CDR1 and CDR2 sequences are LNHDA and SQIVND (reference sequence). DNA for the CDR3: TGTGCCAGTAGTACCCTCAGTGGGGCCCAAGGGGGCTACACCTTC. Translation gives CASSTLSGAQGGYTF.

This clone was observed once. The chain recombines TRBV19 with TRBJ2-1, with 7 bases aligning to TRBD2. The CDR3 is 15 amino acids. The V segment lost 10 bases and the J segment 0 bases; nucleotides outside the gene matches: 9. Germline loops: CDR1 LNHDA, CDR2 SQIVND (reference sequence). CDR3 protein: CATQGEGFSYNEQFF. DNA of the CDR3: TGTGCCACACAAGGGGAGGGTTTCTCCTACAATGAGCAGTTCTTC.

The chain joins TRBV28 to TRBJ1-6, with 9 bases lining up with TRBD1. The J segment lost 10 bases and the V segment lost 3 bases, leaving 10 bases of the junction unmatched. Germline V gene lookup returns CDR1 MDHEN and CDR2 SYDVKM. The CDR3 loop spans 16 amino acids. The CDR3 sequence: CASSFGTGGGGSPLHF. The CDR3 DNA reads as TGTGCCAGCAGTTTCGGTACAGGGGGCGGTGGGTCACCCCTCCACTTT.

This clone was counted between two and nine times. The genes are TRBV30 and TRBJ1-1; 10 bases are shared with TRBD1. Trimming removed 4 bases from V and 4 bases from J; junction bases left unmatched: 6. This CDR3 spans 14 amino acids. From germline, CDR1 is GTSNPN and CDR2 SVGIG (reference sequence). This chain's CDR3 is CAWTRQGARTEAFF. The DNA for the CDR3 is TGTGCCTGGACCCGACAGGGGGCGCGCACTGAAGCTTTCTTT.

The J gene is TRBJ1-4, the V gene TRBV6-5; the D is unclear. Germline CDR1 and CDR2: MNHEY and SVGAGI. This CDR3 spans 13 amino acids. The V and J ends lost 0 bases and 7 bases respectively, with 6 bases between them. CDR3 residues: CASSYSRAEKLFF. The CDR3 region has the DNA TGTGCCAGCAGTTACTCGAGGGCTGAAAAACTGTTTTTT.